These 32 T cell receptor beta chains were all obtained from the same sample, sequenced in a study of early T cells in non-severe SARS-CoV-2 infection. TCRdb re-called the 5' RACE reads through MiXCR, storing one row per CDR3 protein. Among fewer than 50,000 distinct CDR3 sequences listed, under 4.5% were seen once. Sequenced: whole blood. Receptor source: an adult who was a healthcare worker with PCR-confirmed SARS-CoV-2 infection or an uninfected control (not recorded which).

This clonotype was seen ten or more times. CDR3 sequence (DNA): TGCAGTGCTAGAGATGGGGGCAGGGCCGAGTACTTC. This codes for CSARDGGRAEYF. The V and J genes are TRBV20-1 and TRBJ2-5; possibly TRBD1 for D (6 bases). The CDR3 totals 12 residues. Trimming took 0 bases from V and 12 from J, leaving 14 bases between them. The germline V gene encodes CDR1 DFQATT and CDR2 SNEGSKA (reference sequence).

This clonotype was recorded at least ten times. The rearrangement joins TRBV3-1 to TRBJ2-1; D may be TRBD2 (6 bases). The CDR3 totals 14 residues. Germline values: CDR1 LGHDT, CDR2 YNNKEL (reference sequence). V gave up 1 base and J gave up 5 bases, with 9 bases separating them. This chain's CDR3 is CASSQGWRDNEQFF. The CDR3 DNA reads as TGTGCCAGCAGCCAAGGCTGGAGGGACAATGAGCAGTTCTTC.

This chain uses TRBV20-1 with TRBJ2-7, with D perhaps matching TRBD2 (5 bases). Germline CDR1 is DFQATT and CDR2 is SNEGSKA (reference sequence). Trimming cost V 4 bases and J 0 bases, with 16 bases left between them. The CDR3 loop spans 15 amino acids. CDR3 amino acids: CSAKLSTGSSYEQYF. The CDR3 nucleotides are TGCAGTGCTAAATTATCCACGGGGAGCTCCTACGAGCAGTACTTC.

This clonotype appeared many times. V and J are TRBV20-1 and TRBJ2-7, with TRBD1 matching over 8 bases. V was pared by 7 bases and J by 6 bases, with 11 bases of the junction left unmatched. The CDR3 runs 13 residues. The germline gives CDR1 DFQATT, CDR2 SNEGSKA (reference sequence). The CDR3 is CSVPGQEAGEQYF. The DNA for the CDR3 is TGCAGTGTCCCGGGACAGGAGGCTGGCGAGCAGTACTTC.

This clonotype was detected ten times or more. This chain joins TRBV20-1 and TRBJ2-3, with D tentatively TRBD1 or TRBD2 (5 bases each). Looked up from germline, CDR1 is DFQATT and CDR2 is SNEGSKA (reference sequence). This CDR3 region has 15 residues. Deletions cut 4 bases from V and 6 bases from J, with 20 bases between. The CDR3 loop reads CSATLPGTAPDTQYF. The CDR3 nucleotides are TGCAGTGCTACCCTTCCCGGGACCGCGCCTGATACGCAGTATTTT.

In its sample, this clonotype was seen many times. This chain links TRBV7-6 with TRBJ1-1; 7 bases match TRBD1. Trimming cost V 4 bases and J 0 bases; bases outside gene matches: 2. Germline V gene sequence: CDR1 SGHVS, CDR2 FNYEAQ. The CDR3 runs 14 residues. For the CDR3, the DNA is TGTGCCAGCAGCTCGACAGGGATGAACACTGAAGCTTTCTTT. This gives the protein CASSSTGMNTEAFF.

The genes are TRBV7-9 and TRBJ1-1; D not certain. The length of the CDR3 is 15 residues. The V gene's germline CDR1 is SEHNR and CDR2 FQNEAQ (reference sequence). Trimming cost V 5 bases and J 4 bases, with 17 bases left between them. As DNA, the CDR3 is TGTGCCAGCAGCGCAGTTCCCGGGGTTCCCACTGAAGCTTTCTTT. Its protein product is CASSAVPGVPTEAFF.

In this sample, this clonotype turned up a few times. The J gene is TRBJ2-3, the V gene TRBV7-8; unclear D gene. Trimming removed 5 bases from V and 0 bases from J, with 9 bases in between. Germline V CDR1 and CDR2: SGHVS, FQNEAQ. This CDR3 contains 14 residues. The CDR3 sequence is CASSGLSSTDTQYF. The CDR3 DNA sequence: TGTGCCAGCAGCGGGCTCTCTAGCACAGATACGCAGTATTTT.

This clonotype was counted ten times or more. The genes are TRBV28 and TRBJ2-3; 12 bases are shared with TRBD2. The germline V gene encodes CDR1 MDHEN and CDR2 SYDVKM. Germline trimming cut 4 bases from V and 2 bases from J; bases unmatched to any gene: 4. The CDR3 length is 16 residues. The CDR3 sequence is CASSSGLAGLTDTQYF. The DNA for the CDR3 is TGTGCCAGCAGTTCCGGACTAGCGGGGCTCACAGATACGCAGTATTTT.

This clonotype was detected ten times or more. V and J are TRBV4-1 and TRBJ2-3, with D perhaps TRBD2 (5 bases). CDR3 length: 13 residues. V was trimmed by 5 bases and J by 2 bases, leaving 8 bases between them. CDR1 and CDR2 from the germline V gene are MGHRA and YSYEKL. Here the CDR3 reads CASSVDFTDTQYF. The CDR3 nucleotides read TGCGCCAGCAGCGTGGACTTCACAGATACGCAGTATTTT.

This clonotype has ten or more counts. This rearrangement joins TRBV24-1 to TRBJ2-2; TRBD1 agrees at 7 bases. V trimming: 9 bases; J trimming: 5 bases; junction bases outside the gene matches: 8. This CDR3 contains 14 residues. Germline V CDR1 and CDR2: KGHDR, SFDVKD. For the CDR3, the DNA is TGTGCCACCCGACAGGGCCCGGGGACCGGGGAGCTGTTTTTT. This gives the protein CATRQGPGTGELFF.

This clonotype was seen many times. The chain recombines TRBV11-2 with TRBJ2-5; 7 bases fit TRBD1. Germline V CDR1 and CDR2: SGHAT, FQNNGV. The length of the CDR3 is 14 residues. V trimming: 5 bases; J trimming: 5 bases; junction bases outside the gene matches: 8. This chain's CDR3 is CASSTGQVRETQYF. In nucleotides, the CDR3 is TGTGCCAGCAGCACCGGACAGGTTAGGGAGACCCAGTACTTC.

This clonotype was seen at least ten times. This sequence joins TRBV11-2 and TRBJ2-2; TRBD1 matches 9 bases. This CDR3 has 16 residues. The germline V gene encodes CDR1 SGHAT and CDR2 FQNNGV. J lost 3 bases, V lost 5 bases, and 7 bases had no gene match. The CDR3 nucleotides are TGTGCCAGCAGCCGGACCGGGACAGGGCACACCGGGGAGCTGTTTTTT. Its protein is CASSRTGTGHTGELFF.

This clonotype was recorded at least ten times. V is TRBV7-8 and J is TRBJ1-3; D not certain. V was shortened by 5 bases and J by 4 bases, with 12 bases between the two germline ends. Germline-derived CDR1 and CDR2 are SGHVS and FQNEAQ. There are 14 residues in the CDR3. CDR3 sequence: CASSVLDAGNTIYF. The CDR3 DNA is TGTGCCAGCAGCGTCCTGGACGCCGGAAACACCATATATTTT.

This clonotype was recorded many times. V usage is TRBV4-1 and J usage is TRBJ2-7; D is ambiguous. Per germline, CDR1 MGHRA and CDR2 YSYEKL. V was trimmed by 1 base and J by 3 bases, leaving 7 bases between them. The CDR3 sequence is 13 residues long. The CDR3 sequence is CASSQVEDYEQYF. The CDR3 coding sequence is TGCGCCAGCAGCCAAGTAGAGGACTACGAGCAGTACTTC.

This clonotype occurred a few times. The rearrangement joins TRBV29-1 to TRBJ2-7; D is possibly TRBD2 (5 bases). V was shortened by 8 bases and J by 5 bases, with 16 bases between the two germline ends. CDR3 length equals 12 residues. Germline V gene data show CDR1 as SQVTM and CDR2 as ANQGSEA. The CDR3 region is CSPGCMFHEQYF. The CDR3 coding sequence is TGCAGCCCGGGGTGCATGTTCCACGAGCAGTACTTC.

Many counts were recorded for this clonotype. The chain combines TRBV12-3 or TRBV12-4 with TRBJ1-1; D is uncertain. The CDR3 consists of 14 residues. Trimming stripped 5 bases from V and 3 bases from J, with 13 bases between. The CDR3 DNA reads TGTGCCAGCAGTCTCTACCGAAGGGACACTGAAGCTTTCTTT. This gives the protein CASSLYRRDTEAFF.

This clonotype was picked up many times. The chain has TRBV12-3 or TRBV12-4 and TRBJ2-3, with a possible D match to TRBD2 (6 bases). Trimming cost V 2 bases and J 3 bases, with 15 bases left between them. The CDR3 is 16 residues long. The CDR3 loop reads CASSLWVAAGTDTQYF. For the CDR3, the DNA is TGTGCCAGCAGTTTATGGGTGGCGGCGGGGACAGATACGCAGTATTTT.

This clonotype came up many times. V gene TRBV4-2 combines with J gene TRBJ2-3; D gene uncertain. Germline-derived CDR1 and CDR2 are LGHNA and YNFKEQ. The CDR3 sequence is 13 residues long. Trimming took off 3 bases at V and 1 base at J, with 5 bases between the two ends. The CDR3, as DNA: TGTGCCAGCAGCCACCCCGGCACAGATACGCAGTATTTT. Translated: CASSHPGTDTQYF.

The J gene is TRBJ2-2, the V gene TRBV27; D perhaps matches TRBD1 (5 bases). The V end lost 6 bases, the J end lost 4 bases, and 15 bases lay between the germline ends. From germline, CDR1 is MNHEY and CDR2 SMNVEV (reference sequence). The CDR3 spans 15 residues. In DNA, the CDR3 is TGTGCCAGCAGGATACAGGCCATCCCCACCGGGGAGCTGTTTTTT. Translating it yields CASRIQAIPTGELFF.

This clonotype was seen many times. This rearrangement joins TRBV12-3 or TRBV12-4 to TRBJ2-3, with TRBD2 identical over 9 bases. This CDR3 comprises 16 residues. The J segment lost 1 base and the V segment lost 5 bases, leaving 7 bases of the junction unmatched. The CDR3 is CASSPSRLAGTDTQYF. CDR3 sequence (DNA): TGTGCCAGCAGTCCGTCGCGACTAGCGGGCACAGATACGCAGTATTTT.

This clonotype was recorded at least ten times. The chain links TRBV6-5 to TRBJ2-1, with D possibly being TRBD1 (5 bases). This CDR3 region has 12 residues. Germline CDR1 reads MNHEY; CDR2 reads SVGAGI. V was shortened by 6 bases and J by 7 bases, with 10 bases between the two germline ends. The CDR3 sequence: CASSSQGNEQFF. Here the CDR3 DNA reads TGTGCCAGCAGCTCCCAGGGTAATGAGCAGTTCTTC.

This clonotype was seen at least ten times. The chain combines TRBV18 with TRBJ2-3; the D is unclear. V dropped 0 bases and J dropped 4 bases, with 14 bases sitting between them. This CDR3 is built from 16 residues. The germline V gene encodes CDR1 KGHSH and CDR2 LQKENI. The CDR3 sequence: CASSPPTDTRSDTQYF. The CDR3 DNA reads as TGTGCCAGCTCACCACCTACAGACACCCGGTCAGATACGCAGTATTTT.

The sample holds many counts of this clonotype. The chain carries TRBV18 and TRBJ2-3, with D unresolved. The V gene lost 6 bases and the J gene lost 4 bases, with 8 bases spanning the gap. Germline V CDR1 and CDR2: KGHSH, LQKENI. CDR3 size: 12 residues. This CDR3 is CASSSTADTQYF. The CDR3 DNA sequence: TGTGCCAGCTCTAGCACCGCAGATACGCAGTATTTT.

The chain has TRBV19 and TRBJ1-2, with 7 bases identical to TRBD1. Losses at the gene ends were 6 bases for V and 3 bases for J; bases not matched to a gene: 10. The CDR3 covers 15 residues. The germline V gene has CDR1 LNHDA and CDR2 SQIVND (reference sequence). The CDR3 DNA is TGTGCCAGTAGAAGGACAGGCGCCTTGGACTATGGCTACACCTTC. Amino acid sequence: CASRRTGALDYGYTF. Supplemented by reference TRBV19 and TRBJ1-2, the full variable domain reads DGGITQSPKYLFRKEGQNVTLSCEQNLNHDAMYWYRQDPGQGLRLIYYSQIVNDFQKGDIAEGYSVSREKKESFPLTVTSAQKNPTAFYLCASRRTGALDYGYTFGSGTRLTVV.

This clonotype has at least ten counts. The V gene is TRBV11-2, the J gene TRBJ2-1; 8 bases match TRBD2. The CDR3 sequence is 15 residues long. V was pared by 6 bases and J by 3 bases, with 7 bases of the junction left unmatched. Germline-derived CDR1 and CDR2 are SGHAT and FQNNGV. CDR3 sequence reads: CASRGTSGFYNEQFF. The CDR3 DNA is TGTGCCAGCAGGGGAACTAGCGGATTCTACAATGAGCAGTTCTTC.

Only a few counts were recorded for this clonotype. The rearrangement joins TRBV27 to TRBJ2-7, with TRBD1 identical over 12 bases. The CDR3 runs to 15 residues. Germline CDR1 reads MNHEY; CDR2 reads SMNVEV (reference sequence). V lost 4 bases and J lost 1; bases outside the gene matches: 2. CDR3 sequence: CASSWGQGASYEQYF. The CDR3 bases are TGTGCCAGCAGTTGGGGACAGGGGGCTTCCTACGAGCAGTACTTC.

In its sample, this clonotype was seen many times. V gene TRBV11-2 combines with J gene TRBJ2-2, with D unresolved. Germline CDR1 reads SGHAT; CDR2 reads FQNNGV. This CDR3 comprises 17 residues. The V end lost 3 bases, the J end lost 6 bases, and 20 bases lay between the germline ends. The CDR3 sequence: CASSLRTPHLMPGELFF. The CDR3 DNA follows: TGTGCCAGCAGCTTGAGGACGCCCCACCTCATGCCCGGGGAGCTGTTTTTT.

Many counts were recorded for this clonotype. The chain uses TRBV20-1 and TRBJ1-2; 8 nucleotides match TRBD1. The CDR3 length is 14 residues. J lost 6 bases, V lost 0 bases, and 6 bases had no gene match. Germline V gene data show CDR1 as DFQATT and CDR2 as SNEGSKA (reference sequence). The CDR3 region has the DNA TGCAGTGCTAGAGATTCGCGCAGGGGGCATGGCTACACCTTC. Its protein product is CSARDSRRGHGYTF.

This clonotype showed up many times. This sequence joins TRBV2 and TRBJ2-1, with D uncertain. From germline, CDR1 is SNHLY and CDR2 FYNNEI. The CDR3 covers 13 residues. V lost 8 bases, J lost 2 bases, and 10 bases lay in between. The CDR3 DNA reads TGTGCCAGCCGTGGGCTAACCTACAATGAGCAGTTCTTC. Translating gives CASRGLTYNEQFF.

This clonotype was recorded at least ten times. This chain links TRBV30 with TRBJ2-3; D is possibly TRBD1 (5 bases). CDR1 and CDR2 (germline): GTSNPN, SVGIG (reference sequence). This CDR3 comprises 14 residues. Trimming left V 0 bases short and J 2 bases short, with 9 bases between. CDR3 nucleotide sequence: TGTGCCTGGAGTGTCGACAGTTACACAGATACGCAGTATTTT. Translated, it gives CAWSVDSYTDTQYF.

This clonotype was seen many times. The chain joins TRBV6-5 to TRBJ2-5, with 7 bases fitting TRBD2. The germline CDR1 and CDR2 sequences are MNHEY and SVGAGI. The CDR3 length is 18 residues. V lost 0 bases and J lost 1; bases outside the gene matches: 11. The CDR3 coding sequence is TGTGCCAGCAGTTACTCGAATGCAGGGAGGGGTTCCCAAGAGACCCAGTACTTC. It yields the protein CASSYSNAGRGSQETQYF.